The source of this TCR beta chain is a study of brain T cells in children with intractable seizures. Method: immunoSEQ multiplex PCR; TCRdb's copy keeps in-frame clones and lacks some. The profile shows hundreds of thousands of clones, 85% to 95% of them singletons. Noted time point: blood from clinic visit 5 months post-surgery; TSC patient then seizure free. Only cases whose brain tissue showed the highest T cell transcript signatures were sequenced. Pre-surgery treatment included at least one anti-epileptic drug. With respect to this clone: Its antigen is not identified.

Whole-study results and caveats: Viral specificity was inferred only from CDR3 similarity; HCMV serostatus was unknown. Pre-surgery blood may have been undersampled, hiding some clones.

CDR1 is SGHAT, CDR2 FQNNGV, per germline. V dropped 1 base and J dropped 6; count of bases not matched to a gene: 8. The CDR3 consists of 15 residues. The clonotype originates from a boy under two years old with tuberous sclerosis and intractable seizures. This rearrangement joins TRBV11-2 to TRBJ1-2; 7 bases match TRBD1. Specimen: peripheral blood, collected 5 to 6 months after surgery. CDR3 protein: CASSLVRTGGDGYTF. In DNA form, the CDR3 reads TGTGCCAGCAGCTTAGTAAGGACAGGTGGAGATGGCTACACCTTC.